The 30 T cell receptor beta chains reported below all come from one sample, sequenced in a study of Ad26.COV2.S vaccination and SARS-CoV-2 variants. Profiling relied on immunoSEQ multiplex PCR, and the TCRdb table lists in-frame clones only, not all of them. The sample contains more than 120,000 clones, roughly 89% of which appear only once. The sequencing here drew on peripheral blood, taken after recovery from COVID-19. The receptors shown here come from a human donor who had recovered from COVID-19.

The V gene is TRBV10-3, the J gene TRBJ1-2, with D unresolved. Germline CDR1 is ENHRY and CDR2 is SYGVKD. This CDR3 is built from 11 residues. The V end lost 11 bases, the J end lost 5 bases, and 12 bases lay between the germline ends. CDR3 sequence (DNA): TGTGCCCCCACCCTAGATTATGGCTACACCTTC. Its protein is CAPTLDYGYTF.

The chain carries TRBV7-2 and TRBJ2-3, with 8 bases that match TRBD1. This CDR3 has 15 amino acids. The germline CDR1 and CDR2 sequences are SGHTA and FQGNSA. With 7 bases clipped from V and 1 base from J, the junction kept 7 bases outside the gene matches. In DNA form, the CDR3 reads TGTGCCAGCACCAGAGACAGGGGCGGCACAGATACGCAGTATTTT. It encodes CASTRDRGGTDTQYF.

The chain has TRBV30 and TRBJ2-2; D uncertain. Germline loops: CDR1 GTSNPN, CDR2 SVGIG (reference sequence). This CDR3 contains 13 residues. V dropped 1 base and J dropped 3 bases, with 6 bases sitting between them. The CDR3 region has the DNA TGTGCCTGGAGTGCTACACACACCGGGGAGCTGTTTTTT. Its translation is CAWSATHTGELFF.

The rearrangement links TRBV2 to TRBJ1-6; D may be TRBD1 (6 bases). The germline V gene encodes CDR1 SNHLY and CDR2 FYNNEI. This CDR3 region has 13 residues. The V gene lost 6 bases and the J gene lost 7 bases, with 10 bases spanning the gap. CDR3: CASRLDSNSPLHF. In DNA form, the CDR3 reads TGTGCCAGCAGGTTGGACAGCAATTCACCCCTCCACTTT. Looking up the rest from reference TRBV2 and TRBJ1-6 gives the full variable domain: EPEVTQTPSHQVTQMGQEVILRCVPISNHLYFYWYRQILGQKVEFLVSFYNNEISEKSEIFDDQFSVERPDGSNFTLKIRSTKLEDSAMYFCASRLDSNSPLHFGNGTRLTVT.

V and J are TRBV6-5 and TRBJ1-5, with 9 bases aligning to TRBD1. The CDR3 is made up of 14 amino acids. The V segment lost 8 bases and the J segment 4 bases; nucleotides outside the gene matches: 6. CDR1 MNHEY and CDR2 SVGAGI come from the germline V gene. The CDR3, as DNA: TGTGCCAGCGAAGAGGACAGGGGTAATCAGCCCCAGCATTTT. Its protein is CASEEDRGNQPQHF.

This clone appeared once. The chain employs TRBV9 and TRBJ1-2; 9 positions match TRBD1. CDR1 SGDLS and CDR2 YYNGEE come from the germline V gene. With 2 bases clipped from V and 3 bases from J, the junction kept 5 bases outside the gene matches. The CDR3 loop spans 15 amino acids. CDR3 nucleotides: TGTGCCAGCAGCGTGACAGGGGGATTAGACTATGGCTACACCTTC. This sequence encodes CASSVTGGLDYGYTF.

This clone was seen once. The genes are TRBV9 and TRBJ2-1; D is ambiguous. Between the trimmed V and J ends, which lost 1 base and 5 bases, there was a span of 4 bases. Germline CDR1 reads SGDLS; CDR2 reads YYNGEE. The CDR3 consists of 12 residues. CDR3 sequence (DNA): TGTGCCAGCAGCGTAACTAACAATGAGCAGTTCTTC. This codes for CASSVTNNEQFF.

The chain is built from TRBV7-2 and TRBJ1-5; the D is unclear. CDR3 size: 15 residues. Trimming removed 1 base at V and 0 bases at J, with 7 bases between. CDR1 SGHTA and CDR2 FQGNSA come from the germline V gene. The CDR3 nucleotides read TGTGCCAGCAGCTTAGGTCTGCTTAGCAATCAGCCCCAGCATTTT. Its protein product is CASSLGLLSNQPQHF.

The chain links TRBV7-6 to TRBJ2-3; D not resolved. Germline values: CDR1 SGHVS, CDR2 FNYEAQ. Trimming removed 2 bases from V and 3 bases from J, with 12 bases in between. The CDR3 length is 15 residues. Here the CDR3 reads CASSLQWGGTDTQYF. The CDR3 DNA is TGTGCCAGCAGCTTACAGTGGGGTGGAACAGATACGCAGTATTTT.

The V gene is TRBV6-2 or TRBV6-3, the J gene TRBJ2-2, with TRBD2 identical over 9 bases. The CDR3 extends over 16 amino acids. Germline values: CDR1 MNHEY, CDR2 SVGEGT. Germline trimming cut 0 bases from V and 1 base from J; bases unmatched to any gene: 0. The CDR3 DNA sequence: TGTGCCAGCAGTTACTCTAGCGGGGGGAACACCGGGGAGCTGTTTTTT. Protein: CASSYSSGGNTGELFF.

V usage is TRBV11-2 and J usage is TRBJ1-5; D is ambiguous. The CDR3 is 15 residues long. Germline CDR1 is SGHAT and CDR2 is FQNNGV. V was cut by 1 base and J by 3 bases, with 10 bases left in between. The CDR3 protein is CASSLGGQINQPQHF. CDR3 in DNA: TGTGCCAGCAGCTTAGGAGGTCAAATCAATCAGCCCCAGCATTTT.

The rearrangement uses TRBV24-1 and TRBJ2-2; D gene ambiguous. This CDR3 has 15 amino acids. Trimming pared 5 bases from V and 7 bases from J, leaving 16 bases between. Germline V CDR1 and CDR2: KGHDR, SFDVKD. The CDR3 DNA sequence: TGTGCCACCAGTGTCCTCTCCTCTGGGGTCGGGGAGCTGTTTTTT. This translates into CATSVLSSGVGELFF.

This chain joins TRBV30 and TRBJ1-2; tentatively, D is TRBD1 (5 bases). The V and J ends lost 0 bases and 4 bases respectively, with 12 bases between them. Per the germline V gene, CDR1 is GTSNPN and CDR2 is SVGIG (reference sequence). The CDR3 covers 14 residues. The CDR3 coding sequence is TGTGCCTGGAGTGTAGGTGGGACCCTCTATGGCTACACCTTC. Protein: CAWSVGGTLYGYTF.

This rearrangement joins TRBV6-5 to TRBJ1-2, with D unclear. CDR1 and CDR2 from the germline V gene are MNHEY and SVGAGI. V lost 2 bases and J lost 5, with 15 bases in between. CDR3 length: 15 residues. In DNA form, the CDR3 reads TGTGCCAGCAGTTACACGGCAGGCGGATCTTATGGCTACACCTTC. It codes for CASSYTAGGSYGYTF.

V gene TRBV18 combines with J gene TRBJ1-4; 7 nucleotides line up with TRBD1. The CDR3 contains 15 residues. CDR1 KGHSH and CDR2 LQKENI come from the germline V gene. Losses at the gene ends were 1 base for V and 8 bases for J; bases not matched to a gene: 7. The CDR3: CASSPQGQQGEKLFF. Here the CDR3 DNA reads TGTGCCAGCTCACCACAGGGACAGCAAGGGGAAAAACTGTTTTTT.

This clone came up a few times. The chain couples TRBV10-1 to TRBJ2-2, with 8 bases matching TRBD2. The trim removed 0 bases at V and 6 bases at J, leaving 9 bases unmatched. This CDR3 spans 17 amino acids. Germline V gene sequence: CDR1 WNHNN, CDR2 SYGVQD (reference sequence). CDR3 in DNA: TGCGCCAGCAGTGAGTCGAAACTAGCGGCGAGGGCCGGGGAGCTGTTTTTT. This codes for CASSESKLAARAGELFF.

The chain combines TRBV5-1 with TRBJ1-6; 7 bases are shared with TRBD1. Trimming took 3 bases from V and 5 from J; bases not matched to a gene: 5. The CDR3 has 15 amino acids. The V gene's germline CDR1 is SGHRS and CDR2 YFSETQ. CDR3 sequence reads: CASSYRTGDNSPLHF. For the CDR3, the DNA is TGCGCCAGCAGCTATAGGACAGGCGATAATTCACCCCTCCACTTT.

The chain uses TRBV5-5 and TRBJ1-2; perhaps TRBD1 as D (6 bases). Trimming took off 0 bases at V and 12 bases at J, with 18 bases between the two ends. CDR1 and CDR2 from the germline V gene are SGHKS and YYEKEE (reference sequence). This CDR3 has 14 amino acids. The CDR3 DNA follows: TGTGCCAGCAGCTTGGGGAGGGGGTCTGAGAGCGACACCTTC. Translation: CASSLGRGSESDTF. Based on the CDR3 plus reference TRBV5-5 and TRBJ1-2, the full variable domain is DAGVTQSPTHLIKTRGQQVTLRCSPISGHKSVSWYQQVLGQGPQFIFQYYEKEERGRGNFPDRFSARQFPNYSSELNVNALLLGDSALYLCASSLGRGSESDTFGSGTRLTVV.

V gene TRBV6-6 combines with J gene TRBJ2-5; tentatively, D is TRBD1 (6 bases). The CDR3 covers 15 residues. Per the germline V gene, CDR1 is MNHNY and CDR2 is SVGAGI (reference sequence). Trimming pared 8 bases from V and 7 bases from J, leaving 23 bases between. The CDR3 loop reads CASGKMTDRSTTQYF. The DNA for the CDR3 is TGTGCCAGCGGAAAGATGACAGACAGGTCCACGACCCAGTACTTC.

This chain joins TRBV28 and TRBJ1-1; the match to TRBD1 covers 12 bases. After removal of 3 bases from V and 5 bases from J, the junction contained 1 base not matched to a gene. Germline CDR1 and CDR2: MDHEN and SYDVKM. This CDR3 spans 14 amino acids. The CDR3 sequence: CASSLGQGATEAFF. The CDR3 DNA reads TGTGCCAGCAGTTTGGGACAGGGGGCAACTGAAGCTTTCTTT.

The DNA for the CDR3 is TGTGCCAGCAGTTTCTTGGTGAAATCCCCTGAAGCTTTCTTT. It specifies CASSFLVKSPEAFF. V and J are TRBV6-6 and TRBJ1-1; no firm D call. CDR3 length: 14 amino acids. Trimming shortened V by 4 bases and J by 6 bases, and 15 bases separated the two germline ends. The germline CDR1 and CDR2 sequences are MNHNY and SVGAGI (reference sequence).

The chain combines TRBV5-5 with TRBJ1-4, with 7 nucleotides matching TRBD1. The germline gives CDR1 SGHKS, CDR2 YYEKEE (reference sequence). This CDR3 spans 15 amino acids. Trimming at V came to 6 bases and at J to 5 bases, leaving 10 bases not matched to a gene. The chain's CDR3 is CASNYEGTENEKLFF. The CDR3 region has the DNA TGTGCCAGCAACTATGAGGGGACAGAGAATGAAAAACTGTTTTTT.

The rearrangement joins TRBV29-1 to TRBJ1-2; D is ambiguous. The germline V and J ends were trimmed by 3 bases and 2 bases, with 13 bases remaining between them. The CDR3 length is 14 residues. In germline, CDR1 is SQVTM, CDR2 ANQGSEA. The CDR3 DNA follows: TGCAGCGTTGACACGAATCGTCTGAACTATGGCTACACCTTC. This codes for CSVDTNRLNYGYTF. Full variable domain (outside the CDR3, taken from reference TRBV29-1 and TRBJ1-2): SAVISQKPSRDICQRGTSLTIQCQVDSQVTMMFWYRQQPGQSLTLIATANQGSEATYESGFVIDKFPISRPNLTFSTLTVSNMSPEDSSIYLCSVDTNRLNYGYTFGSGTRLTVV.

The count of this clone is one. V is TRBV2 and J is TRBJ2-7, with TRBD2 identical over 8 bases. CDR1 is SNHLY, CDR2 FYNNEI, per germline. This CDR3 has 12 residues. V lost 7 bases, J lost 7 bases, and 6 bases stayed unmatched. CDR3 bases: TGTGCCAGCACAACGGGGGGGAATGAGCAGTACTTC. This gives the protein CASTTGGNEQYF.

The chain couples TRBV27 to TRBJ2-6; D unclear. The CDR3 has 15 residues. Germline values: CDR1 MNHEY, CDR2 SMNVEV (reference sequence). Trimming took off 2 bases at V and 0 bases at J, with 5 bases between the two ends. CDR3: CASSLGDSGANVLTF. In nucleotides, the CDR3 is TGTGCCAGCAGTTTAGGGGACTCTGGGGCCAACGTCCTGACTTTC.

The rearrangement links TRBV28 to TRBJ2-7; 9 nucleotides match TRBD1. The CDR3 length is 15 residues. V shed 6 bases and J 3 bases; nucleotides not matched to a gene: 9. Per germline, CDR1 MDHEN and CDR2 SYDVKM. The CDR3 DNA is TGTGCCAGCAGACACTCCGGGACAGGGAGCTACGAGCAGTACTTC. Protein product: CASRHSGTGSYEQYF.

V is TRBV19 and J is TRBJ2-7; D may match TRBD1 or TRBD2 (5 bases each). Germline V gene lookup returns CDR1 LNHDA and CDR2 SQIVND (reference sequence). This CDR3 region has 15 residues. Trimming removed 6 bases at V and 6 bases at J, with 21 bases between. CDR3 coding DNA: TGTGCCAGTAGAAAGGGACCGGCATGGGATGCCGAGCAGTACTTC. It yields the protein CASRKGPAWDAEQYF.

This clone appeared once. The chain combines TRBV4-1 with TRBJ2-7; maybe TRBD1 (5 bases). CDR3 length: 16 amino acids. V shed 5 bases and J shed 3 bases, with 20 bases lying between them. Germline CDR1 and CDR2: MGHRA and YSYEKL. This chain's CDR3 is CASSIREGVHIYEQYF. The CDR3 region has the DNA TGCGCCAGCAGCATAAGGGAAGGGGTCCATATCTACGAGCAGTACTTC.

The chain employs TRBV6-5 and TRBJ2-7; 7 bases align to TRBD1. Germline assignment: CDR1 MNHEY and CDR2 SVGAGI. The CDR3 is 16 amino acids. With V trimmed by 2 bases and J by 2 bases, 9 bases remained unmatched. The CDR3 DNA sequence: TGTGCCAGCAGTTACGGCAGGGGGACAGCGACCTACGAGCAGTACTTC. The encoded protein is CASSYGRGTATYEQYF.

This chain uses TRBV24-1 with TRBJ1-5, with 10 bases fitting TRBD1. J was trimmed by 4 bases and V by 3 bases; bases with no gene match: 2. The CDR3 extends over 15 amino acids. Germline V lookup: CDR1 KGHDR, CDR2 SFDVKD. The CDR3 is CATSDGTGVNQPQHF. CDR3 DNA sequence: TGTGCCACCAGTGATGGGACAGGGGTAAATCAGCCCCAGCATTTT.